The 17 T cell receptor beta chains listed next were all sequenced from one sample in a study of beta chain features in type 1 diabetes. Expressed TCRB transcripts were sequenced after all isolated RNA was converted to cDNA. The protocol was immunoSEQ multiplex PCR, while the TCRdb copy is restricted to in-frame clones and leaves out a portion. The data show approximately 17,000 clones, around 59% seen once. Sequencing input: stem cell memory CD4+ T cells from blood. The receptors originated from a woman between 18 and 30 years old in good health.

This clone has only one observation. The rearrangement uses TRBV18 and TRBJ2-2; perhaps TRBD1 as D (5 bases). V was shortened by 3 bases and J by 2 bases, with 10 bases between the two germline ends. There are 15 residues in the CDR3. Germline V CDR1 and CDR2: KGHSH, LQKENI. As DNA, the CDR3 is TGTGCCAGCTCACCCGACAGACTTAACACCGGGGAGCTGTTTTTT. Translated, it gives CASSPDRLNTGELFF.

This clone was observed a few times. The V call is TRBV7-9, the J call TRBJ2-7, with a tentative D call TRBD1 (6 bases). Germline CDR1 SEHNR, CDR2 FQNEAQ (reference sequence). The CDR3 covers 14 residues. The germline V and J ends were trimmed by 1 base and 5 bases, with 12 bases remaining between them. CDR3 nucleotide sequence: TGTGCCAGCAGCTTAGATGGGGGCAACCACGAGCAGTACTTC. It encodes CASSLDGGNHEQYF. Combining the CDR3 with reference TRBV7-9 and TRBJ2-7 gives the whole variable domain DTGVSQNPRHKITKRGQNVTFRCDPISEHNRLYWYRQTLGQGPEFLTYFQNEAQLEKSRLLSDRFSAERPKGSFSTLEIQRTEQGDSAMYLCASSLDGGNHEQYFGPGTRLTVT.

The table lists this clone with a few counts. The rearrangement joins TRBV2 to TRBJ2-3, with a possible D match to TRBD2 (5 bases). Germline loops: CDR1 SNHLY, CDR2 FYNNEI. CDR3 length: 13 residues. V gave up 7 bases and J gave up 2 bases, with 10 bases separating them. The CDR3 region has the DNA TGTGCCAGCATTGGACTTCACACAGATACGCAGTATTTT. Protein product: CASIGLHTDTQYF.

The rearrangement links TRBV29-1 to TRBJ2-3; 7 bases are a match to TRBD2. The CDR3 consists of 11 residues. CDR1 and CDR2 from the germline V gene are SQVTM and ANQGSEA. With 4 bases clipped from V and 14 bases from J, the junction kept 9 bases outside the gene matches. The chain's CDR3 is CSVAAGGSWYF. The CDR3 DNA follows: TGCAGCGTTGCTGCCGGGGGGAGCTGGTATTTT.

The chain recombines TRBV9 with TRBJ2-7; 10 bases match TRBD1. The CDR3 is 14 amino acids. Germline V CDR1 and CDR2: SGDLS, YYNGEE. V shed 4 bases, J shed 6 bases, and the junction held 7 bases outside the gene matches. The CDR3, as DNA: TGTGCCAGCAGCAACCGGGACAGGGGAACCGAGCAGTACTTC. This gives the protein CASSNRDRGTEQYF.

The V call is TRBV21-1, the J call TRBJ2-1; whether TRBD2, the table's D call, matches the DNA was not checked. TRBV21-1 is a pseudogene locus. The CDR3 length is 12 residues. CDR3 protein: CAIYYNYNEQFF. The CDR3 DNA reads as TGTGCCATCTATTATAACTACAATGAGCAGTTCTTC.

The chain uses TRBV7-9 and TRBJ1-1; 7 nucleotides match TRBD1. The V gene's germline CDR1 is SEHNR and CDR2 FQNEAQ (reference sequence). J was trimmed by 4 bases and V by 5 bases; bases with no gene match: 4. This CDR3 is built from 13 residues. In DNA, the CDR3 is TGTGCCAGCAGCGCCGACAGGGCCACTGAAGCTTTCTTT. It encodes CASSADRATEAFF.

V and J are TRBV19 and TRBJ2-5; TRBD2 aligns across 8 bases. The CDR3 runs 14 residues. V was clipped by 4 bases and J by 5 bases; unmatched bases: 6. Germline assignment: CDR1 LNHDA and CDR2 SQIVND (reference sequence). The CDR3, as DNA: TGTGCCAGTAGTAGACTGGGGACTAGGGAGACCCAGTACTTC. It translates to CASSRLGTRETQYF.

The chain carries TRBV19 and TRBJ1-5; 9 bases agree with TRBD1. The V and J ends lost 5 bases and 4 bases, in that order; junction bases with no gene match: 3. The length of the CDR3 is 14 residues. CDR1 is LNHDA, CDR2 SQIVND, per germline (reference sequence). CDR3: CASSVTGGNQPQHF. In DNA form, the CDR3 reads TGTGCCAGTAGTGTGACAGGGGGAAATCAGCCCCAGCATTTT.

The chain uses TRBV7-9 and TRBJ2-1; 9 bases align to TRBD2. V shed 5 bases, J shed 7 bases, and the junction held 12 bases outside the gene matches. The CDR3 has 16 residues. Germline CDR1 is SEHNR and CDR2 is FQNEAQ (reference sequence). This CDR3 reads CASSPAGGRASNEQFF. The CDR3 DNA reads TGTGCCAGCAGCCCCGCTGGCGGGAGGGCCTCAAATGAGCAGTTCTTC.

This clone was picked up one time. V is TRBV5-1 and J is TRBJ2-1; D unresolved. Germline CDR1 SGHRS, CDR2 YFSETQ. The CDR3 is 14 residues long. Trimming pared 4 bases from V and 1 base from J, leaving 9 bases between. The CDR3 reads CASSLEKSYNEQFF. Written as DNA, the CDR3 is TGCGCCAGCAGCCTAGAAAAATCCTACAATGAGCAGTTCTTC.

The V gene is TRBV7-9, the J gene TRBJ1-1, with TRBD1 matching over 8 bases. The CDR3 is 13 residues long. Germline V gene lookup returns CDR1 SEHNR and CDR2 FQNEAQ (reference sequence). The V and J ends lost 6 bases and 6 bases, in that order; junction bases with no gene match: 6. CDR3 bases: TGTGCCAGCAGGATGGACAGGGACTCTGAAGCTTTCTTT. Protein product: CASRMDRDSEAFF.

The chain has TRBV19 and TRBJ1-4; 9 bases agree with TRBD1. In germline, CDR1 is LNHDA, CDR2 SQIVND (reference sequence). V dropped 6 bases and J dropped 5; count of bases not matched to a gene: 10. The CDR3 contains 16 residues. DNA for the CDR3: TGTGCCAGTAGGCGCGCCGGGACAGGGATAAATGAAAAACTGTTTTTT. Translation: CASRRAGTGINEKLFF.

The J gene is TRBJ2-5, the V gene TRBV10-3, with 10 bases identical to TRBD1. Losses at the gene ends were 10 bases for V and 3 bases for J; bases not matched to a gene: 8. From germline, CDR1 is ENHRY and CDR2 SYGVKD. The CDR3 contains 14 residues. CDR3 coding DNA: TGTGCCACAAACACCGGGACAGGGGAAGAGACCCAGTACTTC. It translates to CATNTGTGEETQYF.

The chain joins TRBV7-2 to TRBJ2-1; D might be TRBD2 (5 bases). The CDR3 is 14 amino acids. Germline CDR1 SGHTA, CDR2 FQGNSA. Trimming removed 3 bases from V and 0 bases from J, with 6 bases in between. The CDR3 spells CASSFGSSYNEQFF. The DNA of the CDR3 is TGTGCCAGCAGCTTTGGGAGCTCCTACAATGAGCAGTTCTTC.

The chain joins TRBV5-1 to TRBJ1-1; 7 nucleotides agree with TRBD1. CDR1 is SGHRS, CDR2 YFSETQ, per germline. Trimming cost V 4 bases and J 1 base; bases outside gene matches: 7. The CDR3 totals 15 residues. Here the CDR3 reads CASSAGTAANTEAFF. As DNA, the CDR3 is TGCGCCAGCAGCGCCGGGACAGCAGCGAACACTGAAGCTTTCTTT.

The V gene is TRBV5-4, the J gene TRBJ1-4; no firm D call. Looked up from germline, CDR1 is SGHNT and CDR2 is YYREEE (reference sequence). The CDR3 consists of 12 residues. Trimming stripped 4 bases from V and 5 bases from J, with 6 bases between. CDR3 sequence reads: CASSLENEKLFF. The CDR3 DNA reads TGTGCCAGCAGCCTAGAGAATGAAAAACTGTTTTTT.